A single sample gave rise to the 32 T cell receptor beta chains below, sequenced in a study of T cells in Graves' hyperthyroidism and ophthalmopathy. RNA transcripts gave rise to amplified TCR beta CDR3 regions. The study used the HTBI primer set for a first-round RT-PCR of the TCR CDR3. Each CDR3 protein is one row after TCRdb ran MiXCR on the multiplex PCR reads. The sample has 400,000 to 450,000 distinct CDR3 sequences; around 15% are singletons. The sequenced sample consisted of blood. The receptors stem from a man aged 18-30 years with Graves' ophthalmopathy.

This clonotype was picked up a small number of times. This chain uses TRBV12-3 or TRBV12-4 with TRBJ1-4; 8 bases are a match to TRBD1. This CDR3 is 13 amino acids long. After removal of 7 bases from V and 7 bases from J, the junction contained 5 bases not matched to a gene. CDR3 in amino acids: CASTYQGAEKLFF. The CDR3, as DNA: TGTGCCAGCACCTATCAGGGGGCTGAAAAACTGTTTTTT.

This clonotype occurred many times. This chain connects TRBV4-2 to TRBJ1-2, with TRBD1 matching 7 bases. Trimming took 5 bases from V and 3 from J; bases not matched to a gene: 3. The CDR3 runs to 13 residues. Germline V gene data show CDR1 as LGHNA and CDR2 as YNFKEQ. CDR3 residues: CASSSGTDYGYTF. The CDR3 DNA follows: TGTGCCAGCAGCTCCGGGACAGACTATGGCTACACCTTC.

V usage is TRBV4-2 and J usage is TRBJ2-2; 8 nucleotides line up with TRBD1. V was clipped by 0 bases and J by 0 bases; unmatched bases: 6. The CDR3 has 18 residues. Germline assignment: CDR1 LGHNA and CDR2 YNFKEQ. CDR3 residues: CASSQERTGQANTGELFF. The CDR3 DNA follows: TGTGCCAGCAGCCAAGAACGTACGGGACAGGCGAACACCGGGGAGCTGTTTTTT.

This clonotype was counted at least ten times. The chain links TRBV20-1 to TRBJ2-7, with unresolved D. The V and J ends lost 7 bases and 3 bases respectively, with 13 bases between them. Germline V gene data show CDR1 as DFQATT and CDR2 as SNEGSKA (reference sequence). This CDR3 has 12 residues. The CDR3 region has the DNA TGCAGTGACGCGCCCCGGATCTACGAGCAGTACTTC. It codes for CSDAPRIYEQYF.

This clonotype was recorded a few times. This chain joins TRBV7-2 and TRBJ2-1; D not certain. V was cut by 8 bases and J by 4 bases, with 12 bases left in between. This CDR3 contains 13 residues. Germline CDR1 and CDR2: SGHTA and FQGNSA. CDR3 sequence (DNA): TGTGCCAGCCAAGGACCCGCTTACAATGAGCAGTTCTTC. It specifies CASQGPAYNEQFF.

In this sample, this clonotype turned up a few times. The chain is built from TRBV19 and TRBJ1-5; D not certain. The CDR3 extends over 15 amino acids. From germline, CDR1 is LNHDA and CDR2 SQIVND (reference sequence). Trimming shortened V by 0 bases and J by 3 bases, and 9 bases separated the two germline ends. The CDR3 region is CASSIDDGINQPQHF. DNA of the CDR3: TGTGCCAGTAGTATAGATGACGGAATCAATCAGCCCCAGCATTTT.

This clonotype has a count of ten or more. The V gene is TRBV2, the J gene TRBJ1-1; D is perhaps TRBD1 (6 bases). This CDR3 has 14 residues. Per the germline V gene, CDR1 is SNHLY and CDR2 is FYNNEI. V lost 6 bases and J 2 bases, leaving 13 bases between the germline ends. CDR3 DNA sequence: TGTGCCAGCAGACAGGGCCACGTTAACACTGAAGCTTTCTTT. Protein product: CASRQGHVNTEAFF.

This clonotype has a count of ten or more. The CDR3 nucleotides read TGTGCCCGCCAGGGAGGAATTAAAAATTCACCCCTCCACTTT. Protein: CARQGGIKNSPLHF. The rearrangement joins TRBV2 to TRBJ1-6; D may be TRBD1 (5 bases). Trimming left V 11 bases short and J 7 bases short, with 18 bases between. This CDR3 region has 14 residues. The germline gives CDR1 SNHLY, CDR2 FYNNEI.

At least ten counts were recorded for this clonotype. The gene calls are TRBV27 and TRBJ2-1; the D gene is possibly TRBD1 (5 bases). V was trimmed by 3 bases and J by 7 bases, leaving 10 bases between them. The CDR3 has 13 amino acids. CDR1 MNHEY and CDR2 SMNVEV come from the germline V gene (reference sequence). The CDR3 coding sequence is TGTGCCAGCAGTTTTCCAGCAGGGAATGAGCAGTTCTTC. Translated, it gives CASSFPAGNEQFF.

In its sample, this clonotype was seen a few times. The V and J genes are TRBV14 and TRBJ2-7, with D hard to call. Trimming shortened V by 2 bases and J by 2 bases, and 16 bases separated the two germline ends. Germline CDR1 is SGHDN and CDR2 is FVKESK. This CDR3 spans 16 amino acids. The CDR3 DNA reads TGTGCCAGCAGCCAAATCCGGACCGGGCCTCCCTACGAGCAGTACTTC. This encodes CASSQIRTGPPYEQYF.

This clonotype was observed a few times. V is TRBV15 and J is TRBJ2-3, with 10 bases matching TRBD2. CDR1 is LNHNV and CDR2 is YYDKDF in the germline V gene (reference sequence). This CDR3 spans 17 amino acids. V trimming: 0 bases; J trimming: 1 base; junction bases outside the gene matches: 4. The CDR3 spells CATSRDALAGRTDTQYF. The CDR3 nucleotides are TGTGCCACCAGCAGAGATGCACTAGCGGGGCGCACAGATACGCAGTATTTT.

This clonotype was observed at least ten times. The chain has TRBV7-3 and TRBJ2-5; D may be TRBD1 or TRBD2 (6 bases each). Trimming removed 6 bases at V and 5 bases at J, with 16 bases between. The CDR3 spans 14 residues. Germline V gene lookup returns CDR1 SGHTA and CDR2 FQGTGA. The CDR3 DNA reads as TGTGCCAGCAGTGCGTTGGGGGGCAAGGAGACCCAGTACTTC. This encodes CASSALGGKETQYF.

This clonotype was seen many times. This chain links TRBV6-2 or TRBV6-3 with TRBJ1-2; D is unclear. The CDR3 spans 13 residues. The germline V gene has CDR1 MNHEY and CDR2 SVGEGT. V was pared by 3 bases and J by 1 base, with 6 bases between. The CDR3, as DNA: TGTGCCAGCAGTTATTGGGGTAACTATGGCTACACCTTC. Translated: CASSYWGNYGYTF.

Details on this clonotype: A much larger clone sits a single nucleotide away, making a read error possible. For the CDR3, the DNA is TGTGCCAGCAGCCAACGCTCGAGGAGCACAGATACGCAGTATTTT. This translates into CASSQRSRSTDTQYF. The rearrangement uses TRBV7-9 and TRBJ2-3; D uncertain. CDR1 and CDR2 from the germline V gene are SEHNR and FQNEAQ (reference sequence). V was pared by 5 bases and J by 0 bases, with 12 bases between. The CDR3 extends over 15 amino acids.

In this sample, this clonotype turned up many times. The CDR3 sequence is CASSFFISYNEQFF. The CDR3, as DNA: TGTGCCAGCAGTTTCTTCATTTCCTACAATGAGCAGTTCTTC. The V and J genes are TRBV12-3 or TRBV12-4 and TRBJ2-1; D is ambiguous. The CDR3 runs to 14 residues. With 3 bases removed from V and 1 base from J, the gap between germline ends came to 7 bases.

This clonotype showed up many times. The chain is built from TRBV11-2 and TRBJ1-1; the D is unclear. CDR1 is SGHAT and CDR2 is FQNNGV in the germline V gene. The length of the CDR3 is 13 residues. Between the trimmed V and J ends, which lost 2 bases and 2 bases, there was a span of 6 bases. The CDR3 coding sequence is TGTGCCAGCAGCTTAACTGATAACACTGAAGCTTTCTTT. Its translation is CASSLTDNTEAFF.

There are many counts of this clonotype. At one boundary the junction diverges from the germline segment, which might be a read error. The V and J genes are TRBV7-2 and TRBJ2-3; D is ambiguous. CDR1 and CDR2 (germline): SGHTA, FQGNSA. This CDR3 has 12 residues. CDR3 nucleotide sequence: TGCGCCAGCAGCCCAGACACAGATACGCAGTATTTT. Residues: CASSPDTDTQYF.

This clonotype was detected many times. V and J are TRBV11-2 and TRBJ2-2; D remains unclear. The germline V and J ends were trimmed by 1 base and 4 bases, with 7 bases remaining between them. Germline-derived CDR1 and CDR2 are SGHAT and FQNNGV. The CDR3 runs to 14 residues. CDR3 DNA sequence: TGTGCCAGCAGCTTAGTTAGGACCACCGGGGAGCTGTTTTTT. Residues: CASSLVRTTGELFF. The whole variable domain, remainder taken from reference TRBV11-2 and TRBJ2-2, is EAGVAQSPRYKIIEKRQSVAFWCNPISGHATLYWYQQILGQGPKLLIQFQNNGVVDDSQLPKDRFSAERLKGVDSTLKIQPAKLEDSAVYLCASSLVRTTGELFFGEGSRLTVL.

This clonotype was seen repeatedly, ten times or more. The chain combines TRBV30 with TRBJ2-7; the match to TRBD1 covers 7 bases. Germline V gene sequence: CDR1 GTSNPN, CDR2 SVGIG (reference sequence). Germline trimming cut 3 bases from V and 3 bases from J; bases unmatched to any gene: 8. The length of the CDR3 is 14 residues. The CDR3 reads CAWRRTGDIYEQYF. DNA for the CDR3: TGTGCCTGGAGGCGAACAGGGGACATCTACGAGCAGTACTTC.

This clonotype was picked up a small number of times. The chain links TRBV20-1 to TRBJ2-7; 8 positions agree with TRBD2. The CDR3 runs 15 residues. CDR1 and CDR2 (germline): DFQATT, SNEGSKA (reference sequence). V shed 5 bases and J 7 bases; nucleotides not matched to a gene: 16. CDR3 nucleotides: TGCAGTGCTCCCAAAGATGAAAGCGGGAGAGGGGAGCAGTACTTC. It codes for CSAPKDESGRGEQYF.

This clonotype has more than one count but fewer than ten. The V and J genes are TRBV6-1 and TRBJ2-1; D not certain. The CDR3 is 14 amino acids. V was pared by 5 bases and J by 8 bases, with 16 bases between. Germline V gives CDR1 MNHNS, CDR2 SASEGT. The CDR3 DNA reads TGTGCCAGCAGTTTCCGGGCCCCTAGGGATGAGCAGTTCTTC. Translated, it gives CASSFRAPRDEQFF.

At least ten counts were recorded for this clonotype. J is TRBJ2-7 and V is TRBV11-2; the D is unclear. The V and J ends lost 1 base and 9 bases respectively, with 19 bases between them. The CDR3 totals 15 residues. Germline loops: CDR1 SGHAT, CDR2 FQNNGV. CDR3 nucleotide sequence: TGTGCCAGCAGCTTAGGGCAGGCCCAACATACCGTGCAGTACTTC. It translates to CASSLGQAQHTVQYF.

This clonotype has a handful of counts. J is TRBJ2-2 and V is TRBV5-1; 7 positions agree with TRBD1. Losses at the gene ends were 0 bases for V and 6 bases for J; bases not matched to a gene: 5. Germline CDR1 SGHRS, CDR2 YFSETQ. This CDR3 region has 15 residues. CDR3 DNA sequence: TGCGCCAGCAGCTTGGGAGACAGGGCCCCCGGGGAGCTGTTTTTT. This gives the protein CASSLGDRAPGELFF.

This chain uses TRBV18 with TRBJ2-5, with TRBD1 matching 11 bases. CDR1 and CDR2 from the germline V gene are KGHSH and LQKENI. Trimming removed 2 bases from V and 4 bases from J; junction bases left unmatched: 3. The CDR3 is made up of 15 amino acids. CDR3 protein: CASSPRGTGGETQYF. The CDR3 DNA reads TGTGCCAGCTCACCAAGAGGGACAGGGGGAGAGACCCAGTACTTC.

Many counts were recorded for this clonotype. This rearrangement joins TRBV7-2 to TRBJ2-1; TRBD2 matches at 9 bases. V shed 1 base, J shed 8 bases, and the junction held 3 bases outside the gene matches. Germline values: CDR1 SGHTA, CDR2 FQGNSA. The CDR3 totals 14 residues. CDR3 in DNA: TGTGCCAGCAGCTTAGTATGGACTAGCGATGAGCAGTTCTTC. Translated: CASSLVWTSDEQFF.

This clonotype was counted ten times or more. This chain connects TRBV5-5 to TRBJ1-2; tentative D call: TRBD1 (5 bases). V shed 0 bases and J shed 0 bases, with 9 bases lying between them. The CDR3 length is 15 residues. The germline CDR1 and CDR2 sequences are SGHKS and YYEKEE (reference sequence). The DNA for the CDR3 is TGTGCCAGCAGCTTGGGTGGACAACCTAACTATGGCTACACCTTC. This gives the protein CASSLGGQPNYGYTF.

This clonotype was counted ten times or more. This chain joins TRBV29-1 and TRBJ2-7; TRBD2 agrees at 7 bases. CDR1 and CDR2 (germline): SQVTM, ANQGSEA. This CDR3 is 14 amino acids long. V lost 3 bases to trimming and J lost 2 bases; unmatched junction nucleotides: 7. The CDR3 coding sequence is TGCAGCGTTGACTCCGGGACTACCACCTACGAGCAGTACTTC. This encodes CSVDSGTTTYEQYF.

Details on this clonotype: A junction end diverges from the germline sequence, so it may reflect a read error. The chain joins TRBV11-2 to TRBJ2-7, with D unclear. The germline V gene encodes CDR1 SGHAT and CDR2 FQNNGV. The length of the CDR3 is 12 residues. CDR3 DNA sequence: TGTGCCAGCAGCCTAGATCTAAAGAAGCTGTACTTC. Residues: CASSLDLKKLYF.

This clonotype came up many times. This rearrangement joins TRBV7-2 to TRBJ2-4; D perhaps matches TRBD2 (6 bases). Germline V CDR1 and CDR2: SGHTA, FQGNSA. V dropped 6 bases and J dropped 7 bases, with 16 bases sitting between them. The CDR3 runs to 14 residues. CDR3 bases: TGTGCCAGCAGGACCGGGGGAGGAGCTAACATTCAGTACTTC. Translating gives CASRTGGGANIQYF.

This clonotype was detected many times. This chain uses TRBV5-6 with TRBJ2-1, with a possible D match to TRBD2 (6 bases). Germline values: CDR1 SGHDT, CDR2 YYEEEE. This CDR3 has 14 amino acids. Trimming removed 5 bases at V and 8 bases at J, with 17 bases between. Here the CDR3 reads CASSLLASWDEQFF. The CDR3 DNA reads TGTGCCAGCAGTTTACTAGCATCCTGGGATGAGCAGTTCTTC.

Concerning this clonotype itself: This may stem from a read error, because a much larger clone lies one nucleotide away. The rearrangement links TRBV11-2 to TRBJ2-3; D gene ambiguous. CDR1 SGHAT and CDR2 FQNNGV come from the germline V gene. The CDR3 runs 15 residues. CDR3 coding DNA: TGTGCCAGCGGCTTAGATCGGCCAGTTTCAGATACGCAGTATTTT. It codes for CASGLDRPVSDTQYF.

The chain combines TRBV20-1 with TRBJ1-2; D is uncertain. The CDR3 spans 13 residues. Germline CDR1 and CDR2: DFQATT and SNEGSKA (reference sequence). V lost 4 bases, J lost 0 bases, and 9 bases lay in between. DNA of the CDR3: TGCAGTGCTACAGGAGCCTCTAACTATGGCTACACCTTC. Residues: CSATGASNYGYTF.